This T cell receptor beta chain was found in a study of beta chain features in type 1 diabetes. Findings and caveats of the study: Insertion counts at VDJ junctions were lower in type 1 diabetes patients, who also showed more deletions there. Among patients with Type 1 diabetes, TCRB CDR3s were moderately but significantly shorter in every one of the four CD4+ subsets.

Sorted cells reached over 98% purity in every population. The CDR3 length is 13 residues. V was shortened by 5 bases and J by 2 bases, with 9 bases between the two germline ends. CDR1 is SSHAT and CDR2 is FNYEAQ in the germline V gene (reference sequence). Sequencing targeted expressed TCRB transcripts, as all isolated RNA had been reverse transcribed. For naive, central memory and regulatory T cell samples, reads averaged about 3.5 million. Clones were sequenced by immunoSEQ multiplex PCR, and TCRdb holds only the in-frame ones, with some missing. The sample carries 250,000 or so clones, about a fifth recorded once. On this clone: Its specificity is not known.

The origin of this receptor is a woman aged 40 to 49 with type 1 diabetes. The sequenced sample was naive CD4+ T cells from blood. The V call is TRBV7-7, the J call TRBJ2-5; D unresolved. CDR3 bases: TGTGCCAGCAGCCTAAATGAACAAGAGACCCAGTACTTC. This codes for CASSLNEQETQYF. The full variable domain, with the rest looked up from reference TRBV7-7 and TRBJ2-5, is GAGVSQSPRYKVTKRGQDVTLRCDPISSHATLYWYQQALGQGPEFLTYFNYEAQPDKSGLPSDRFSAERPEGSISTLTIQRTEQRDSAMYRCASSLNEQETQYFGPGTRLLVL.